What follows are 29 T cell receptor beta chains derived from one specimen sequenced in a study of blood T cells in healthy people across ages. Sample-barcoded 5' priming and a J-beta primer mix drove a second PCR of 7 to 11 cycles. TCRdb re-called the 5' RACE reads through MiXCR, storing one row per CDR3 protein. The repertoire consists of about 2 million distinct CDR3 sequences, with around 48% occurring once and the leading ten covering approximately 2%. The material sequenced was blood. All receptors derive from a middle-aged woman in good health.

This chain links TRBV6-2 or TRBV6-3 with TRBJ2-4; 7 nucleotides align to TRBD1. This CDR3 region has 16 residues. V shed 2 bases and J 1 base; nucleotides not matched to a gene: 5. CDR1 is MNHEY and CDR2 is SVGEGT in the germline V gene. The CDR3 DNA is TGTGCCAGCAGTTACCCGACAGGGCGGGCCAAAAACATTCAGTACTTC. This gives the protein CASSYPTGRAKNIQYF.

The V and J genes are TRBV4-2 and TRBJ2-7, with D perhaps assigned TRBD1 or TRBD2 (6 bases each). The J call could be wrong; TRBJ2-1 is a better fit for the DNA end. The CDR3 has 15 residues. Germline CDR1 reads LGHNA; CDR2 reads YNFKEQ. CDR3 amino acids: CASSQDWGASDEQFF. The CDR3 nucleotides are TGTGCCAGCAGCCAAGATTGGGGGGCCTCCGATGAGCAGTTCTTC.

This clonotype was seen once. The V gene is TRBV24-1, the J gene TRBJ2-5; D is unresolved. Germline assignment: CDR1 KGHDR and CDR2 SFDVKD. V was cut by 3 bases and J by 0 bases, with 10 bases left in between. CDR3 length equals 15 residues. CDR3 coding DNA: TGTGCCACCAGTGATGTGTCGCCTAACCAAGAGACCCAGTACTTC. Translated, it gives CATSDVSPNQETQYF.

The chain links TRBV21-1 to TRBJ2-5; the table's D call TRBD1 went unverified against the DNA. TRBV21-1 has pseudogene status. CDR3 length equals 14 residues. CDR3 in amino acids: CASSGRRKKETQYF. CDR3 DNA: TGTGCCAGCAGCGGGCGTAGAAAAAAAGAGACCCAGTACTTC.

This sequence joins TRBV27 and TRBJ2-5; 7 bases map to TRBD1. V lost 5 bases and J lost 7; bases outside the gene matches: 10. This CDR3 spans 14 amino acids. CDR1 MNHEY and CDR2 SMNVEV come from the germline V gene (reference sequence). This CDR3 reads CASSEQGLSGTQYF. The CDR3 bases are TGTGCCAGCAGTGAACAGGGGTTGTCAGGGACCCAGTACTTC.

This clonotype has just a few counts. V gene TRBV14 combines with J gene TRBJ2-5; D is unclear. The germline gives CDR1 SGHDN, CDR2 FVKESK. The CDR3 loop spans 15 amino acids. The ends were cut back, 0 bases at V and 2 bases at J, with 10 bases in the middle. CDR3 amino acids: CASSQDGLPQETQYF. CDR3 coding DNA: TGTGCCAGCAGCCAAGATGGCTTACCGCAAGAGACCCAGTACTTC.

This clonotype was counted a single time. CDR3 residues: CASSYWGAYEQYF. CDR3 bases: TGTGCCAGCAGCTACTGGGGGGCCTACGAGCAGTACTTC. The rearrangement uses TRBV5-6 and TRBJ2-7; perhaps TRBD2 as D (6 bases). Trimming shortened V by 3 bases and J by 2 bases, and 9 bases separated the two germline ends. The germline V gene has CDR1 SGHDT and CDR2 YYEEEE. This CDR3 spans 13 amino acids.

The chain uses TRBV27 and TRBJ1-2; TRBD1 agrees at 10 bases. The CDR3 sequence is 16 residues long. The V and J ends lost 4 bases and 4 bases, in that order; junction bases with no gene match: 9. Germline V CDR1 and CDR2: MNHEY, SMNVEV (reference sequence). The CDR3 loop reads CASSYARDRGVYGYTF. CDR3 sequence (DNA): TGTGCCAGCAGTTACGCGAGGGACAGGGGAGTCTATGGCTACACCTTC.

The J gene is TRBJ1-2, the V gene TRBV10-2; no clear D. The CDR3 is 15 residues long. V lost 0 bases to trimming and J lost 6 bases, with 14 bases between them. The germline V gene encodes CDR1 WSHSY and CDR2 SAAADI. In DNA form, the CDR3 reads TGCGCCAGCAGTGAGTCGGGCGCAGCCACAAATGGCTACACCTTC. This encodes CASSESGAATNGYTF.

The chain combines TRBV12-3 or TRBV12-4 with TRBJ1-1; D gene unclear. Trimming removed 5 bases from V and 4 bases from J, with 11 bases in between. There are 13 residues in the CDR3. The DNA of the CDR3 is TGTGCCAGCAGTCTGAGTAGTAGCACTGAAGCTTTCTTT. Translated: CASSLSSSTEAFF.

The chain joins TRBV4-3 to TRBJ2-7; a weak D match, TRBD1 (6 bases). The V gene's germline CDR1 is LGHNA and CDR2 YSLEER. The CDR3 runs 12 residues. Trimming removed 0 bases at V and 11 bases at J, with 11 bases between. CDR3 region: CASSQDRGDKYF. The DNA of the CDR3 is TGCGCCAGCAGCCAAGATCGAGGGGACAAGTACTTC.

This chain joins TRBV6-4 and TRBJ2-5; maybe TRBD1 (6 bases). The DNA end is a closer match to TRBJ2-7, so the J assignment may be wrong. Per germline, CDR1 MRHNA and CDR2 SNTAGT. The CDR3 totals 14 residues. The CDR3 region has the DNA TGTGCCAGCAGTGACTCGAAGGGGGTCTACGAGCAGTACTTC. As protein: CASSDSKGVYEQYF.

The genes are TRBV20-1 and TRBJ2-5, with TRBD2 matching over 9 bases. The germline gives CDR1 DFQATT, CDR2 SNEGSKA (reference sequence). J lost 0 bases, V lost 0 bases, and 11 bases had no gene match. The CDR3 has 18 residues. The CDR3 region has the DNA TGCAGTGCTAGAGATTGGGCTAGCGGGGCGTGGTACCAAGAGACCCAGTACTTC. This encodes CSARDWASGAWYQETQYF.

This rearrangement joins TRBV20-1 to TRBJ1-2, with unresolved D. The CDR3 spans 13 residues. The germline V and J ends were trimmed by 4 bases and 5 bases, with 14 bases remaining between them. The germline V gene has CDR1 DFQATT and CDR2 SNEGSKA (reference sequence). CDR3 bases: TGCAGTGCTACAAATAAGGCGTCTTATGGCTACACCTTC. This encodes CSATNKASYGYTF.

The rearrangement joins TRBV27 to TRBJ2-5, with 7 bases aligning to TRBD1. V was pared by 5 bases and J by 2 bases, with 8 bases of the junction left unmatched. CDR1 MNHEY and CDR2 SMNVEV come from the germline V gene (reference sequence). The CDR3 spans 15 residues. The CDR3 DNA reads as TGTGCCAGCAGTCTAAACTGGGGACAGCAAGAGACCCAGTACTTC. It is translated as CASSLNWGQQETQYF.

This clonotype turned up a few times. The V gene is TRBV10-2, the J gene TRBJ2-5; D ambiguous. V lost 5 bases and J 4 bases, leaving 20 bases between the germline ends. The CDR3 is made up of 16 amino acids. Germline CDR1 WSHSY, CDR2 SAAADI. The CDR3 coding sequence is TGCGCCAGCAGTTGGCAGCTCCAACCCACCCCAGAGACCCAGTACTTC. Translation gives CASSWQLQPTPETQYF.

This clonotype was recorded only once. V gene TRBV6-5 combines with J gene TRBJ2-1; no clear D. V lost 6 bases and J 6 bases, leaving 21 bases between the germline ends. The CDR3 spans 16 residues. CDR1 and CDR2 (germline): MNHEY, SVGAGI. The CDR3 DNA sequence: TGTGCCAGCAGGTCCGCCCTAGGCCGTGGGGTCAATGAGCAGTTCTTC. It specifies CASRSALGRGVNEQFF.

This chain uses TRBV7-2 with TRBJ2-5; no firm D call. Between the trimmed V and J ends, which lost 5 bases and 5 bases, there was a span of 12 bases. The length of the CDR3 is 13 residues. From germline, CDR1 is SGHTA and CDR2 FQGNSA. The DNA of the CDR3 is TGTGCCAGCAGCCGATCTAGGAGTGAGACCCAGTACTTC. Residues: CASSRSRSETQYF.

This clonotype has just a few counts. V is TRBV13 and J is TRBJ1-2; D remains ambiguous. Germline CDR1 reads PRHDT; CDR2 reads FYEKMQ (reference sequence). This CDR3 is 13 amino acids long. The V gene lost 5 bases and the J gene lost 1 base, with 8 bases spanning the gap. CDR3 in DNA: TGTGCCAGCAGCCGGGAGTTTAACTATGGCTACACCTTC. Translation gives CASSREFNYGYTF. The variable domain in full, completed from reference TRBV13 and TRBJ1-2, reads AAGVIQSPRHLIKEKRETATLKCYPIPRHDTVYWYQQGPGQDPQFLISFYEKMQSDKGSIPDRFSAQQFSDYHSELNMSSLELGDSALYFCASSREFNYGYTFGSGTRLTVV.

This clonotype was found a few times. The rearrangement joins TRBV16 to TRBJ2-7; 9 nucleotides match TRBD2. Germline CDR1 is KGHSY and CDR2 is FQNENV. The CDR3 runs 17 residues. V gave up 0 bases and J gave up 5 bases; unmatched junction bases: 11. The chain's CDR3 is CASSQSVSGGRLNEQYF. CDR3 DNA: TGTGCCAGCAGCCAATCCGTCAGCGGGGGGCGCTTGAACGAGCAGTACTTC.

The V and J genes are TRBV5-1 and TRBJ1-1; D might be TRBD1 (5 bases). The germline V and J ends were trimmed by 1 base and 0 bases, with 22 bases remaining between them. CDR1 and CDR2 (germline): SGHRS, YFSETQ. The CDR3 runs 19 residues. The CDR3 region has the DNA TGCGCCAGCAGCTTGAAGAGGTGGGGGAGGGAGCTGCTGAACACTGAAGCTTTCTTT. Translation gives CASSLKRWGRELLNTEAFF.

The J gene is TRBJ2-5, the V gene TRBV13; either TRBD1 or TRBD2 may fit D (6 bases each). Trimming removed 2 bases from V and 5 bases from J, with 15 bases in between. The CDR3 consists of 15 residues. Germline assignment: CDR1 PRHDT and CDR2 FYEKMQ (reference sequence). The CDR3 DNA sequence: TGTGCCAGCAGCTTACGGGGGCACTCCTGGGAGACCCAGTACTTC. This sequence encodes CASSLRGHSWETQYF. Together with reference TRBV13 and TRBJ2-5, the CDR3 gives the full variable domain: AAGVIQSPRHLIKEKRETATLKCYPIPRHDTVYWYQQGPGQDPQFLISFYEKMQSDKGSIPDRFSAQQFSDYHSELNMSSLELGDSALYFCASSLRGHSWETQYFGPGTRLLVL.

CDR3 nucleotides: TGCAGTGCCCGGACTCCCGAGGCACGCACAGATACGCAGTATTTT. It yields the protein CSARTPEARTDTQYF. The rearrangement uses TRBV20-1 and TRBJ2-3; D is perhaps TRBD2 (5 bases). CDR1 is DFQATT and CDR2 is SNEGSKA in the germline V gene (reference sequence). V lost 6 bases and J lost 1, with 17 bases in between. The CDR3 is 15 amino acids.

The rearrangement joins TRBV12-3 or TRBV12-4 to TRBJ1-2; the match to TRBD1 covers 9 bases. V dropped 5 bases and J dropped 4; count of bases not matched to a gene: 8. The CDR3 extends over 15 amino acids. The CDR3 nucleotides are TGTGCCAGCAGTCCGATGGACAGGGGTCTCTATGGCTACACCTTC. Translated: CASSPMDRGLYGYTF.

The CDR3 spells CASSVNRTSYEQYF. The CDR3 DNA follows: TGTGCCAGCAGCGTCAACAGGACCTCCTACGAGCAGTACTTC. The chain uses TRBV7-2 and TRBJ2-7; D may be TRBD1 (5 bases). Trimming removed 5 bases at V and 0 bases at J, with 11 bases between. This CDR3 is built from 14 residues. Germline loops: CDR1 SGHTA, CDR2 FQGNSA.

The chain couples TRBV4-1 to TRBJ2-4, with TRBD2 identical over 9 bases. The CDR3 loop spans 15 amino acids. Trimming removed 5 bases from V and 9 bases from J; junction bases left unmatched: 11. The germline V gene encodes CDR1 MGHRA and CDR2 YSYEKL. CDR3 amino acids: CASSMEAGGGGIQYF. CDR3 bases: TGCGCCAGCAGCATGGAAGCGGGGGGCGGTGGCATTCAGTACTTC.

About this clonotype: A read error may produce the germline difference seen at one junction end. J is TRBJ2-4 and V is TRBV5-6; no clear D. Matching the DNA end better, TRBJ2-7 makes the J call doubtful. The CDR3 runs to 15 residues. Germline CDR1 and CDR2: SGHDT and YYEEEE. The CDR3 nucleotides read TGTGCCAGCAGCTCCTGGGTGACTTTTTCCTGCGAGCAGTACTTC. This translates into CASSSWVTFSCEQYF.

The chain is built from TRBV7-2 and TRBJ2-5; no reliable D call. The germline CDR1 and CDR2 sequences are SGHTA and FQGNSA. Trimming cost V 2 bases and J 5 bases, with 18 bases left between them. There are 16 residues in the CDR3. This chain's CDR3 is CASSLPPLLGIETQYF. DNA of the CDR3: TGTGCCAGCAGCTTACCCCCACTGTTGGGGATTGAGACCCAGTACTTC.

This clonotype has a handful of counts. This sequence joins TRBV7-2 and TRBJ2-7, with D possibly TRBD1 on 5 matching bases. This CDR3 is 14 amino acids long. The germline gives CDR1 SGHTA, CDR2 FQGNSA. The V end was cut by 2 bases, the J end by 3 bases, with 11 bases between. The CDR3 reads CASSLTTEIYEQYF. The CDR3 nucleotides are TGTGCCAGCAGCTTAACGACAGAGATCTACGAGCAGTACTTC.